The 21 T cell receptor beta chains below all came from one sample that was sequenced in a study of identical twins. TCRdb re-analysed the 5' RACE reads in MiXCR, keeping a single row per CDR3 protein. The table has about 530,000 distinct CDR3 sequences, approximately 20% seen once. The same specimen was also included in a second study, on yellow fever vaccine responses in identical twins.

Sequencing was performed on CD4+ T cells sorted from blood. These receptors originate from a woman aged 18-35 years in good health.

The sample holds a few counts of this clonotype. The CDR3 nucleotides are TGTGCCATGGTACAGGGGCCATGGCCCCAGCATTTT. This translates into CAMVQGPWPQHF. The J gene is TRBJ1-5, the V gene TRBV10-3, with 7 bases identical to TRBD1. Germline V gene lookup returns CDR1 ENHRY and CDR2 SYGVKD. J gave up 9 bases and V 9 bases, and 8 bases lay outside the gene matches. The CDR3 runs to 12 residues.

This clonotype was observed a few times. This chain links TRBV12-5 with TRBJ2-7; possible D gene TRBD2, 5 bases. The length of the CDR3 is 15 residues. Trimming stripped 2 bases from V and 1 base from J, with 12 bases between. CDR1 and CDR2 (germline): LGHNT, FRNRAP. CDR3 bases: TGTGCTAGTGGTTTGCCCGGAGGAGCTTCCTACGAGCAGTACTTC. Translation gives CASGLPGGASYEQYF.

The J gene is TRBJ2-7, the V gene TRBV20-1, with TRBD1 as a possible D gene (5 bases). This CDR3 comprises 14 residues. CDR1 and CDR2 from the germline V gene are DFQATT and SNEGSKA (reference sequence). The V and J ends lost 4 bases and 2 bases respectively, with 15 bases between them. The CDR3 reads CSATSGQGPYEQYF. CDR3 DNA: TGCAGTGCTACCTCCGGGCAGGGCCCCTACGAGCAGTACTTC.

The chain employs TRBV20-1 and TRBJ2-1; D call uncertain. This CDR3 spans 13 amino acids. V lost 6 bases to trimming and J lost 9 bases, with 18 bases between them. CDR1 and CDR2 from the germline V gene are DFQATT and SNEGSKA (reference sequence). CDR3 nucleotides: TGCAGTGCCCGTGGTCGCGGTAGCTCTGAGCAGTTCTTC. The encoded protein is CSARGRGSSEQFF.

This clonotype was found a few times. V gene TRBV5-1 combines with J gene TRBJ2-3; D is uncertain. Germline loops: CDR1 SGHRS, CDR2 YFSETQ. Between the trimmed V and J ends, which lost 0 bases and 0 bases, there was a span of 14 bases. The length of the CDR3 is 17 residues. The CDR3 protein is CASSLDTASSSTDTQYF. The DNA of the CDR3 is TGCGCCAGCAGCTTGGATACCGCTAGTTCTAGCACAGATACGCAGTATTTT. Full variable domain (rest looked up from reference TRBV5-1 and TRBJ2-3): KAGVTQTPRYLIKTRGQQVTLSCSPISGHRSVSWYQQTPGQGLQFLFEYFSETQRNKGNFPGRFSGRQFSNSRSEMNVSTLELGDSALYLCASSLDTASSSTDTQYFGPGTRLTVL.

This clonotype was picked up many times. The chain combines TRBV7-9 with TRBJ1-1; D is uncertain. The CDR3 runs 13 residues. The V gene's germline CDR1 is SEHNR and CDR2 FQNEAQ (reference sequence). V was clipped by 1 base and J by 4 bases, with 7 bases between them. The CDR3 is CASSLVPSTEAFF. DNA for the CDR3: TGTGCCAGCAGCTTAGTACCGAGCACTGAAGCTTTCTTT.

The chain uses TRBV12-3 or TRBV12-4 and TRBJ2-3; the D gene is possibly TRBD2 (5 bases). Trimming left V 6 bases short and J 0 bases short, with 16 bases between. The CDR3 sequence is 16 residues long. Here the CDR3 DNA reads TGTGCCAGCAGGGATTTAGCGATAACTAGCACAGATACGCAGTATTTT. Protein sequence: CASRDLAITSTDTQYF.

The V call is TRBV5-1, the J call TRBJ1-6; D call uncertain. V lost 4 bases to trimming and J lost 6 bases, with 11 bases between them. CDR1 is SGHRS, CDR2 YFSETQ, per germline. The CDR3 is 14 amino acids. CDR3: CASSLDAPNSPLHF. The CDR3 DNA follows: TGCGCCAGCAGCCTGGACGCCCCTAATTCACCCCTCCACTTT.

The chain recombines TRBV7-6 with TRBJ2-1, with 8 bases identical to TRBD2. The CDR3 consists of 18 residues. V dropped 4 bases and J dropped 0; count of bases not matched to a gene: 11. Per germline, CDR1 SGHVS and CDR2 FNYEAQ. CDR3 protein: CASSSSYSGALSYNEQFF. CDR3 nucleotides: TGTGCCAGCAGCTCCTCATATAGCGGGGCCCTCTCCTACAATGAGCAGTTCTTC.

The chain has TRBV6-1 and TRBJ1-1; D remains ambiguous. The CDR3 length is 13 residues. V was clipped by 6 bases and J by 5 bases, with 13 bases between them. From germline, CDR1 is MNHNS and CDR2 SASEGT. In DNA, the CDR3 is TGTGCCAGCAGCCCCCCGGGTGAGACTGAAGCTTTCTTT. Translation gives CASSPPGETEAFF.

V usage is TRBV19 and J usage is TRBJ2-5; possibly TRBD2 for D (7 bases). Trimming pared 5 bases from V and 5 bases from J, leaving 18 bases between. This CDR3 region has 15 residues. Germline values: CDR1 LNHDA, CDR2 SQIVND (reference sequence). CDR3 loop: CASSSSGGLLETQYF. CDR3 coding DNA: TGTGCCAGTAGTTCCTCCGGGGGGCTCCTGGAGACCCAGTACTTC.

This clonotype has a count of ten or more. The chain uses TRBV12-3 or TRBV12-4 and TRBJ2-1; D gene unclear. This CDR3 region has 15 residues. V lost 5 bases and J 0 bases, leaving 11 bases between the germline ends. The CDR3 loop reads CASSTAVRSYNEQFF. The DNA for the CDR3 is TGTGCCAGCAGTACCGCGGTGCGCTCCTACAATGAGCAGTTCTTC.

CDR3 sequence reads: CASSARTPGTGELFF. The CDR3, as DNA: TGTGCCAGCAGCGCCAGGACCCCCGGCACCGGGGAGCTGTTTTTT. V gene TRBV12-3 or TRBV12-4 combines with J gene TRBJ2-2; unclear D gene. The ends were cut back, 6 bases at V and 4 bases at J, with 15 bases in the middle. This CDR3 spans 15 amino acids.

This clonotype has a handful of counts. V and J are TRBV3-1 and TRBJ2-2; 9 bases align to TRBD2. This CDR3 spans 17 amino acids. CDR1 and CDR2 from the germline V gene are LGHDT and YNNKEL (reference sequence). Unmatched junction bases numbered 7, after V lost 4 bases and J lost 1 base. This CDR3 reads CASSRGLASLNTGELFF. In DNA form, the CDR3 reads TGTGCCAGCAGCCGTGGACTAGCGTCCCTGAACACCGGGGAGCTGTTTTTT. Full variable domain (outside the CDR3, taken from reference TRBV3-1 and TRBJ2-2): DTAVSQTPKYLVTQMGNDKSIKCEQNLGHDTMYWYKQDSKKFLKIMFSYNNKELIINETVPNRFSPKSPDKAHLNLHINSLELGDSAVYFCASSRGLASLNTGELFFGEGSRLTVL.

This clonotype has just a few counts. V and J are TRBV4-1 and TRBJ2-5; D is possibly TRBD1 (6 bases). The germline V gene has CDR1 MGHRA and CDR2 YSYEKL. V shed 0 bases and J shed 1 base, with 15 bases lying between them. The length of the CDR3 is 17 residues. The CDR3 DNA reads TGCGCCAGCAGCCAAGACCCCCGGGACAAACTCCAAGAGACCCAGTACTTC. Translation: CASSQDPRDKLQETQYF.

This clonotype was detected a few times. The J gene is TRBJ2-1, the V gene TRBV20-1; D gene ambiguous. In germline, CDR1 is DFQATT, CDR2 SNEGSKA (reference sequence). The CDR3 runs 11 residues. V lost 6 bases, J lost 9 bases, and 12 bases lay in between. Written as DNA, the CDR3 is TGCAGTGCCCTCCAAGCTGTTGAGCAGTTCTTC. This sequence encodes CSALQAVEQFF.

This chain links TRBV5-1 with TRBJ2-7; tentative D call: TRBD1 (6 bases). Germline CDR1 reads SGHRS; CDR2 reads YFSETQ. Trimming pared 0 bases from V and 4 bases from J, leaving 11 bases between. This CDR3 contains 14 residues. Here the CDR3 reads CASSLAGQLYEQYF. The CDR3, as DNA: TGCGCCAGCAGCTTGGCCGGACAGCTGTACGAGCAGTACTTC.

This clonotype has a handful of counts. This chain joins TRBV11-2 and TRBJ2-2; 9 bases are shared with TRBD1. V shed 5 bases and J 5 bases; nucleotides not matched to a gene: 12. Germline V CDR1 and CDR2: SGHAT, FQNNGV. The CDR3 sequence is 17 residues long. The CDR3 reads CASSISPPTGGTGELFF. For the CDR3, the DNA is TGTGCCAGCAGCATTTCCCCTCCGACAGGGGGGACCGGGGAGCTGTTTTTT.

This sequence joins TRBV27 and TRBJ2-1; D may be TRBD1 (7 bases). The CDR3 is 15 residues long. The germline CDR1 and CDR2 sequences are MNHEY and SMNVEV (reference sequence). V was shortened by 6 bases and J by 2 bases, with 14 bases between the two germline ends. The CDR3 region is CASSLRGEAYNEQFF. CDR3 coding DNA: TGTGCCAGCAGCCTCAGGGGGGAGGCCTACAATGAGCAGTTCTTC.

The chain joins TRBV5-1 to TRBJ2-3; 8 bases are shared with TRBD1. The CDR3 consists of 14 residues. V dropped 5 bases and J dropped 4; count of bases not matched to a gene: 6. The V gene's germline CDR1 is SGHRS and CDR2 YFSETQ. In DNA form, the CDR3 reads TGCGCCAGCAGGGCAGGGGGCGCGCCAGATACGCAGTATTTT. Amino acids: CASRAGGAPDTQYF.

This clonotype showed up just a few times. This rearrangement joins TRBV7-3 to TRBJ1-1, with D unclear. There are 13 residues in the CDR3. From germline, CDR1 is SGHTA and CDR2 FQGTGA. V was trimmed by 4 bases and J by 3 bases, leaving 9 bases between them. CDR3 residues: CASSWTDDTEAFF. The CDR3 DNA is TGTGCCAGCAGCTGGACGGACGACACTGAAGCTTTCTTT.